The rows below give T cell receptor beta chains drawn from one sample of a study of blood T cell repertoires in COVID-19. The data were produced by immunoSEQ multiplex PCR, yet TCRdb's version contains in-frame clones alone and is incomplete. The table records roughly 280,000 clones, about 88% of them present only once. Sequencing was carried out using peripheral blood. All receptors derive from a man younger than 35 with active or convalescent COVID-19. CDR3s include the opening cysteine and the closing phenylalanine or tryptophan. The D gene is left open where the match is weak. Rows may omit the clone size; those that give it use once, few, many or a size class.

>-|TRBJ1-4|TRBV9|once
TGTGCCAGCAGCGTAGCTACGAGGGGCGGGGGAGAAAAACTGTTTTTT
CASSVATRGGGEKLFF
>-|TRBJ2-4|TRBV2|-
TGTGCCAGCAAACTAGGATTCGGCATTCAGTACTTC
CASKLGFGIQYF
>-|TRBJ2-6|TRBV29-1|once
TGCAGCGTTGAAACGGGTGGATCGGGGGCCAACGTCCTGACTTTC
CSVETGGSGANVLTF
>-|TRBJ2-7|TRBV18|-
TGTGCCAGCTCACCGGTCGAGGGTGAGCAGTACTTC
CASSPVEGEQYF
>-|TRBJ1-2|TRBV19|-
TGTGCCAGTAGTATCCAGGGTAATAGGGGCTACACCTTC
CASSIQGNRGYTF
>TRBD1|TRBJ2-1|TRBV7-3|-
TGTGCCAGCAGCCAACAGGGGGTGCCCAACAATGAGCAGTTCTTC
CASSQQGVPNNEQFF
>-|TRBJ1-3|TRBV15|-
TGTGCCACCAGCAGGGGCCTTTCTGGAAACACCATATATTTT
CATSRGLSGNTIYF
>TRBD1|TRBJ2-1|TRBV2|-
TGTGCCGAACCGGGACAGGGGATCAATGAGCAATTCTTC
CAEPGQGINEQFF
>-|TRBJ2-7|TRBV19|once
TGTGCCACCCGGCACAGGCGTTCGGACGAGCAGTACTTC
CATRHRRSDEQYF
>TRBD1|TRBJ1-1|TRBV5-1|few
TGCGCCAGCAGCTTGGGCGAGACAGGGCCCACTGAAGCTTTCTTT
CASSLGETGPTEAFF
>-|TRBJ2-5|TRBV7-9|-
TGTGCCAGCAGCCTTCCCGGGGAGACCCAGTACTTC
CASSLPGETQYF
>-|TRBJ2-4|TRBV5-6|-
TGTGCCAGCAGCCCCGGAGGCAAAAACATTCAGTACTTT
CASSPGGKNIQYF
>-|TRBJ2-7|TRBV6-5|-
TGTGCCAGCACCCGGGACTTCGCCTACGAGCAGTACTTC
CASTRDFAYEQYF
>-|TRBJ1-1|TRBV24-1|-
TGTGCCACCAGTGTAGCTATGAACACTGAAGCTTTCTTT
CATSVAMNTEAFF
>TRBD1|TRBJ1-4|TRBV11-3|-
TGTGCCAGCAGCTCAACAGGGGGCAGTTTAACTAATGAAAAACTGTTTTTT
CASSSTGGSLTNEKLFF
>TRBD1|TRBJ1-1|TRBV4-1|-
TGCGCCAGCAGCCAAAGGTCAGGGGGAAGGACTGAAGCTTTCTTT
CASSQRSGGRTEAFF
>TRBD1|TRBJ1-2|TRBV18|-
TGTGCCAGCTCACCATCGGGACAGGGTGGCGGCTACACCTTC
CASSPSGQGGGYTF
>-|TRBJ1-6|TRBV6-2/TRBV6-3|-
TGTGCCAGCAGCCCCTGGGGAGAATCACCCCTCCACTTT
CASSPWGESPLHF
>TRBD2|TRBJ2-5|TRBV3-1/TRBV3-2|-
TGTGCCAGCAGCACGGCGGGGGACCAATGGACCCAGTACTTC
CASSTAGDQWTQYF
>-|TRBJ1-3|TRBV28|-
TGTGCCAGCAGCGCGCCAGGGGAAGGAAACACCATATATTTT
CASSAPGEGNTIYF
>-|TRBJ2-1|TRBV28|-
TGTGCCAGCAGTGGGACATCCCAATCCTACAATGAGCAGTTCTTC
CASSGTSQSYNEQFF
>TRBD2|TRBJ2-3|TRBV4-1|-
TGCGCCAGCAGTCCGCCTAGCGGTTACACAGATACGCAGTATTTT
CASSPPSGYTDTQYF
>-|TRBJ2-2|TRBV2|-
TGTGCCAGCACCCCAATTAGCCTCGCGAACACCGGGGAGCTGTTTTTT
CASTPISLANTGELFF
>TRBD2|TRBJ2-7|TRBV14|-
TGTGCCAGCAGCCAAGTGGGACTAGCGTCGGGTGAGCAGTACTTC
CASSQVGLASGEQYF
>-|TRBJ2-7|TRBV5-1|-
TGCGCCAGCAGCGTAGGGGAGGTTGATTCCTACGAGCAGTACTTC
CASSVGEVDSYEQYF
>TRBD2|TRBJ2-7|TRBV5-1|once
TGCGCCAGCAGCTTGGCGCTAGCGGGGGTTTCCTACGAGCAGTACTTC
CASSLALAGVSYEQYF
>TRBD1|TRBJ1-2|TRBV14|-
TGTGCCAGCAGCCGCCGGACAGGAGATGGCTACACCTTC
CASSRRTGDGYTF
>-|TRBJ1-2|TRBV19|-
TGTGCCAGTAGTCGGGACTCACCATATAACTATGGCTACACCTTC
CASSRDSPYNYGYTF
>-|TRBJ2-7|TRBV6-5|-
TGTGCCAGCAGCCGGGTTCTCTACGAGCAGTACTTC
CASSRVLYEQYF